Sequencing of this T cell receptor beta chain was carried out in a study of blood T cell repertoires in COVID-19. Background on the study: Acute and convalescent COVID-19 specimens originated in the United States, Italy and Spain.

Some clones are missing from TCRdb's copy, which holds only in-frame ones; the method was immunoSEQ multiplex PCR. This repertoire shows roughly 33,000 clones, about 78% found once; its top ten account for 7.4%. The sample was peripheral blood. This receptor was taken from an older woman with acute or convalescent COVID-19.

The DNA of the CDR3 is TGTGCCAGCAGCCCTCGGACGACCGGGGGGTGCAATGAGCAGTTCTTC. It yields the protein CASSPRTTGGCNEQFF. This chain links TRBV21-1 with TRBJ2-1; whether TRBD2, the table's D call, matches the DNA was not checked. TRBV21-1 is listed as a pseudogene. The CDR3 extends over 16 amino acids.